The clone carrying this T cell receptor (beta chain) is labeled medium-sized. The antigen remains unidentified. Germline V gene data show CDR1 as LNHNV and CDR2 as YYDKDF (reference sequence). Trimming cost V 0 bases and J 3 bases, with 5 bases left between them. The CDR3 is 13 amino acids. Sequencing of DNA taken from cultured CD4+ T cells relied on the Oncomine TCR Beta short-read assay. From the PCR reads, TCRdb called clonotypes with MiXCR, one entry per CDR3 protein. In the table there are roughly 10,000 distinct CDR3 sequences, around 23% of which are singletons. This sample was included in a study of vaccination and CD4 T cells after COVID-19. Study summary: Stimulation used overlapping spike peptides from SARS-CoV-2, HCoV-NL63, HCoV-OC43 and HCoV-229E.

Stated treatment: approximately nine-day PBMC culture with coronavirus spike peptide pools or control peptides (ViraFEST assay). Once peptide pools had expanded antigen-specific T cells, ViraFEST sequenced TCRs. The material was CD4+ T cells from blood, cultured in vitro, obtained after SARS-CoV-2 vaccination. The sequence came from a human donor who had recovered from COVID-19. The chain joins TRBV15 to TRBJ2-5, with no clear D. CDR3 sequence (DNA): TGTGCCACCAGCAGAGATCCGGAAGAGACCCAGTACTTC. This sequence encodes CATSRDPEETQYF.